This T cell receptor beta chain was recovered during a study of control samples from healthy donors and cancer patients. The CDR3 sequence is 15 residues long. CDR1 SGHRS and CDR2 YFSETQ come from the germline V gene. Trimming left V 0 bases short and J 1 base short, with 9 bases between. Here immunoSEQ multiplex PCR was the method, and the copy in TCRdb shows in-frame clones only, minus some. Of some 130,000 clones in the sample, around 90% are singletons; the top ten hold about 2.5%. The sequenced sample consisted of blood. The rearrangement joins TRBV5-1 to TRBJ2-3, with D possibly being TRBD1 (6 bases). This clonotype was sampled from a man between 35 and 55 years old in good health. The CDR3 coding sequence is TGCGCCAGCAGCTTGGGGGGGCGGGGCACAGATACGCAGTATTTT. This codes for CASSLGGRGTDTQYF.